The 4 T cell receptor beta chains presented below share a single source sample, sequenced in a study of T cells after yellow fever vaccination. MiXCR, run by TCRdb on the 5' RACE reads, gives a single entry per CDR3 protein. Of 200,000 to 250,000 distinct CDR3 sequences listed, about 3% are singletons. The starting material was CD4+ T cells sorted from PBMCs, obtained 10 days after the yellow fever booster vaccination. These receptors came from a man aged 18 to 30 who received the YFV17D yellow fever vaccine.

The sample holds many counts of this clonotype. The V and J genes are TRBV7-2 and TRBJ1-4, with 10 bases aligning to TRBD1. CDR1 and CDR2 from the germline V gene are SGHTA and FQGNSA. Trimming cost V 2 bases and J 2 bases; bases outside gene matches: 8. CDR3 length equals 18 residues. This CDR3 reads CASSLRRQGALTNEKLFF. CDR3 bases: TGTGCCAGCAGCTTAAGGAGACAGGGGGCGCTTACTAATGAAAAACTGTTTTTT.

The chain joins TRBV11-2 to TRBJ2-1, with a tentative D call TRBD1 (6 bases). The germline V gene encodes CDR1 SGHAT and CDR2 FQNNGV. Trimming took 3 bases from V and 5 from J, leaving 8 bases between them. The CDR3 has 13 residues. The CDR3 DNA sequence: TGTGCCAGCAGCTTGGACAGAAACAATGAGCAGTTCTTC. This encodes CASSLDRNNEQFF.

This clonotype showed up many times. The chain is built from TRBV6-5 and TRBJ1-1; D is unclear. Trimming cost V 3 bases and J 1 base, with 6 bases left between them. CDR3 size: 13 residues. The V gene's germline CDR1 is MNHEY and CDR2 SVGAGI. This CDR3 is CASSYSANTEAFF. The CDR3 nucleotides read TGTGCCAGCAGTTATTCAGCGAACACTGAAGCTTTCTTT.

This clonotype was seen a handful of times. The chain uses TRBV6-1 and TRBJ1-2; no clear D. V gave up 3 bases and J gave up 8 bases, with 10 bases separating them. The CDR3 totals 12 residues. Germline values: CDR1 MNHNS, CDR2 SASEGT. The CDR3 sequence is CASSDGLGGYTF. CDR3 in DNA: TGTGCCAGCAGTGACGGTCTGGGCGGCTACACCTTC.